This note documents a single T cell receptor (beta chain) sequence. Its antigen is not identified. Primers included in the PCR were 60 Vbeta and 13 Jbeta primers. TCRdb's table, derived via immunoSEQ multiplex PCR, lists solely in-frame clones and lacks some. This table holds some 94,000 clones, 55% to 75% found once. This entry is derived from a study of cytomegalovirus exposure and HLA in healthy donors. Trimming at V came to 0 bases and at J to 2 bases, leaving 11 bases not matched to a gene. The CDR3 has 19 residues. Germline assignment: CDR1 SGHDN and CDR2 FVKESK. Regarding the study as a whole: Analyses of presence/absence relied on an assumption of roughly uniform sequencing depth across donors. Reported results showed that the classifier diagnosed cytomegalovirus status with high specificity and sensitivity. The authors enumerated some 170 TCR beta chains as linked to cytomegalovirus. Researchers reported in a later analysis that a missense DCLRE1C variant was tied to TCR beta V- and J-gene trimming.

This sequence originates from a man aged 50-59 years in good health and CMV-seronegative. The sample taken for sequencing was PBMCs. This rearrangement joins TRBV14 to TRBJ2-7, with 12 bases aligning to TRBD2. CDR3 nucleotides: TGTGCCAGCAGCCAAGATCGGGGACTAGCGGGCCAAGCCCCCTACGAGCAGTACGTC. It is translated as CASSQDRGLAGQAPYEQYV.